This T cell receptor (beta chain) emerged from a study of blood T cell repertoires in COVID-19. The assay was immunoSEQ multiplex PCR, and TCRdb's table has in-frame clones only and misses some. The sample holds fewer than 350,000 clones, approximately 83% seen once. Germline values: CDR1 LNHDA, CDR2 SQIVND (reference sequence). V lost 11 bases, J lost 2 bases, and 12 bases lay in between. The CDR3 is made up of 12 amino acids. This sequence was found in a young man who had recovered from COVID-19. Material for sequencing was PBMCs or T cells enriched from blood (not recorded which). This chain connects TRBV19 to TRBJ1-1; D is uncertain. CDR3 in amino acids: CAAKSGNTEAFF. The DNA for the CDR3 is TGTGCCGCCAAGTCAGGAAACACTGAAGCTTTCTTT.